Listed below are T cell receptor beta chains from one sample, sequenced in a study of cytomegalovirus exposure and HLA in healthy donors. Profiled with immunoSEQ multiplex PCR; TCRdb holds only in-frame clones, not every one. The top ten clones hold about 5.8% of a sample with 99,000 or so clones, about three quarters of them seen once. Input material: PBMCs. The source of these receptors is a male donor in good health and CMV-seronegative. Each CDR3 is given with its conserved first and last residue. The D gene is left open where the match is weak.

d_call j_call cdr3_length v_call cdr3_aa cdr3_nt
TRBD1 TRBJ2-7 15 TRBV19 CASSIGGGQPYEQYF TGTGCCAGTAGTATAGGAGGGGGACAGCCCTACGAGCAGTACTTC
. TRBJ2-1 13 TRBV14 CASSQGLNNEQFF TGTGCCAGCAGCCAAGGACTAAACAATGAGCAGTTCTTC
TRBD2 TRBJ2-1 15 TRBV19 CASSIGQGGLGEQFF TGTGCCAGTAGTATAGGTCAGGGAGGGTTAGGTGAGCAGTTCTTC
. TRBJ2-7 12 TRBV5-5 CASSWAFYEQYF TGTGCCAGCAGCTGGGCCTTCTACGAGCAGTACTTC
. TRBJ1-2 16 TRBV27 CASSFSMGQINYGYTF TGTGCCAGCAGTTTTTCGATGGGGCAGATCAACTATGGCTACACCTTC
. TRBJ1-4 14 TRBV7-6 CASRRGGNNEKLFF TGTGCCAGCAGGAGGGGAGGGAATAATGAAAAACTGTTTTTT
TRBD1 TRBJ1-1 12 TRBV7-3 CASSSTGTEAFF TGTGCCAGCAGCTCGACAGGGACTGAAGCTTTCTTT
. TRBJ1-5 14 TRBV18 CASSPGLNNQPQHF TGTGCCAGCTCACCAGGACTGAACAATCAGCCCCAGCATTTT
. TRBJ2-5 12 TRBV6-1 CASGGYGETQYF TGTGCCAGCGGGGGGTATGGGGAGACCCAGTACTTC
TRBD1 TRBJ2-7 14 TRBV11-2 CASSLADRDYEQYF TGTGCCAGCAGCTTAGCCGACAGGGACTACGAGCAGTACTTC
. TRBJ1-2 15 TRBV7-9 CASSPGPRPLGGYTF TGTGCCAGCAGCCCAGGGCCAAGGCCCCTAGGCGGCTACACCTTC
. TRBJ2-7 17 TRBV27 CASSTLSGWGESDEQYF TGTGCCAGCAGTACCCTCAGCGGCTGGGGGGAATCCGACGAGCAGTACTTC
. TRBJ2-2 14 TRBV6-1 CAAGQRRDTGELFF TGTGCCGCCGGACAGAGAAGAGACACCGGGGAGCTGTTTTTT
. TRBJ2-5 16 TRBV11-2 CASSSPPGHRQETQYF TGTGCCAGCAGCTCTCCACCGGGACACCGACAAGAGACCCAGTACTTC